This T cell receptor beta chain is from a study of identical twins. Study-level results: Fewer insertions characterized abundant cord blood beta clonotypes, whereas memory repertoires showed none. Invariant MAIT and iNKT cells could partly confound zero-insertion analyses.

The CDR3 spans 14 residues. Trimming cost V 0 bases and J 6 bases; bases outside gene matches: 3. Germline loops: CDR1 SGHRS, CDR2 YFSETQ. TCRdb passed the 5' RACE reads through MiXCR, listing each CDR3 protein once. The sample consists of 700,000 or so distinct CDR3 sequences, 8.6% of them appearing once. This clonotype has a handful of counts. Antigen: not known. This sample also belongs to another study, concerning yellow fever vaccine responses in identical twins. That source adds: Twins reportedly showed a vaccine T cell response that seemed partly convergent and partly personalized.

The clonotype was recovered from a woman younger than 35 in good health. Sequenced: PBMCs. The rearrangement joins TRBV5-1 to TRBJ2-1, with 7 bases identical to TRBD2. The CDR3 nucleotides are TGCGCCAGCAGCTTGGGACTAGCCTCCAATGAGCAGTTCTTC. As protein: CASSLGLASNEQFF.